The 29 T cell receptor beta chains listed next were all sequenced from one sample in a study of T cells in localized non-small cell lung cancer. Only in-frame clones appear in the TCRdb table, and some are missing; sequencing was by immunoSEQ multiplex PCR. The sample includes 41,000 or so clones, 85% to 90% seen only once; the top ten take 7% to 9%. Sequences were derived from peripheral blood, sampled before any cancer treatment. The source of these receptors is a woman aged 18 to 55 with stage III lung adenocarcinoma.

The rearrangement joins TRBV12-5 to TRBJ2-7; D might be TRBD1 or TRBD2, each matching 5 bases. Germline CDR1 and CDR2: LGHNT and FRNRAP. The CDR3 length is 16 residues. The V end lost 1 base, the J end lost 2 bases, and 15 bases lay between the germline ends. The CDR3 bases are TGTGCTAGTGGTTTGGAACTTACCGGGACGACCTACGAGCAGTACTTC. It codes for CASGLELTGTTYEQYF.

This chain connects TRBV7-9 to TRBJ2-5; D might be TRBD2 (6 bases). The V end was cut by 5 bases, the J end by 5 bases, with 15 bases between. CDR1 is SEHNR and CDR2 is FQNEAQ in the germline V gene (reference sequence). The CDR3 length is 14 residues. The CDR3 sequence: CASSPNGAGETQYF. The CDR3 DNA follows: TGTGCCAGCAGCCCCAATGGGGCGGGGGAGACCCAGTACTTC.

The chain links TRBV10-3 to TRBJ2-1, with 9 bases lining up with TRBD2. CDR1 is ENHRY and CDR2 is SYGVKD in the germline V gene. V lost 4 bases to trimming and J lost 1 base; unmatched junction nucleotides: 11. CDR3 length: 18 residues. The CDR3 DNA reads as TGTGCCATCAGTGGACTATTAGCGGGGGCCTGGTCCTACAATGAGCAGTTCTTC. It yields the protein CAISGLLAGAWSYNEQFF.

The chain links TRBV15 to TRBJ1-5; tentatively, D is TRBD1 (5 bases). V was shortened by 1 base and J by 1 base, with 8 bases between the two germline ends. Germline V gives CDR1 LNHNV, CDR2 YYDKDF (reference sequence). The CDR3 has 15 amino acids. The CDR3 nucleotides are TGTGCCACCAGCAGAGGACAGAGGAGCAATCAGCCCCAGCATTTT. Amino acids: CATSRGQRSNQPQHF.

This chain joins TRBV11-3 and TRBJ1-1; D is unclear. Trimming removed 0 bases from V and 1 base from J, with 6 bases in between. Looked up from germline, CDR1 is SGHNT and CDR2 is YENEEA. The CDR3 has 14 amino acids. CDR3 sequence reads: CASSLDGGNTEAFF. The CDR3 bases are TGTGCCAGCAGCTTAGATGGAGGGAACACTGAAGCTTTCTTT.

The chain has TRBV4-2 and TRBJ2-2, with D uncertain. Trimming cost V 0 bases and J 8 bases, with 7 bases left between them. The CDR3 spans 13 residues. Germline CDR1 is LGHNA and CDR2 is YNFKEQ. The DNA of the CDR3 is TGTGCCAGCAGCCAAGATCGGGTAGGGGAGCTGTTTTTT. This translates into CASSQDRVGELFF.

V is TRBV23-1 and J is TRBJ2-3, with a weak D call TRBD1 (6 bases). TRBV23-1 is sorted into the ORF group, with uncertain function. CDR3 length: 17 amino acids. V shed 0 bases and J shed 5 bases, with 18 bases lying between them. CDR3 bases: TGCGCCAGCAGTCAATCGTCCCAGGGGCGCACTATAGATACGCAGTATTTT. Protein sequence: CASSQSSQGRTIDTQYF.

This clone was seen once. The chain combines TRBV19 with TRBJ2-2, with D perhaps matching TRBD2 (7 bases). Germline V gene lookup returns CDR1 LNHDA and CDR2 SQIVND (reference sequence). The CDR3 totals 17 residues. Trimming pared 3 bases from V and 6 bases from J, leaving 20 bases between. CDR3 region: CASSIRRGPQVPGELFF. CDR3 in DNA: TGTGCCAGTAGTATCCGGCGGGGGCCCCAGGTTCCCGGGGAGCTGTTTTTT.

This sequence joins TRBV16 and TRBJ1-1; a weak D match, TRBD1 (5 bases). Trimming cost V 1 base and J 3 bases, with 18 bases left between them. The CDR3 is 17 amino acids. The germline V gene encodes CDR1 KGHSY and CDR2 FQNENV. The CDR3 DNA is TGTGCCAGCAGCCAATTCCAGGGTATAGGTAAGGACACTGAAGCTTTCTTT. The encoded protein is CASSQFQGIGKDTEAFF.

CDR3 nucleotide sequence: TGTGCCAGCAGCCAATCCCCCCGGAACACCGGGGAGCTGTTTTTT. It yields the protein CASSQSPRNTGELFF. The chain employs TRBV13 and TRBJ2-2; D not resolved. The germline CDR1 and CDR2 sequences are PRHDT and FYEKMQ (reference sequence). The V end lost 5 bases, the J end lost 1 base, and 11 bases lay between the germline ends. CDR3 length equals 15 residues.

The chain carries TRBV5-6 and TRBJ2-7; no clear D. CDR1 is SGHDT, CDR2 YYEEEE, per germline. Trimming removed 2 bases at V and 0 bases at J, with 6 bases between. The CDR3 has 13 residues. The CDR3 nucleotides are TGTGCCAGCAGCTTCAGACTCTCCTACGAGCAGTACTTC. It translates to CASSFRLSYEQYF.

J is TRBJ2-1 and V is TRBV4-1; D call uncertain. Trimming shortened V by 4 bases and J by 0 bases, and 19 bases separated the two germline ends. Germline CDR1 MGHRA, CDR2 YSYEKL. This CDR3 comprises 18 residues. The CDR3 bases are TGCGCCAGCAGCCCTTTACCACCGGCCAGCCGCTCCTACAATGAGCAGTTCTTC. It translates to CASSPLPPASRSYNEQFF.

The rearrangement joins TRBV6-5 to TRBJ1-2; a possible D gene is TRBD1 (6 bases). The ends were cut back, 2 bases at V and 8 bases at J, with 9 bases in the middle. Germline V gives CDR1 MNHEY, CDR2 SVGAGI. The CDR3 is made up of 12 amino acids. This CDR3 reads CASSYRGTGYTF. In DNA form, the CDR3 reads TGTGCCAGCAGTTACCGGGGGACAGGCTACACCTTC.

The chain recombines TRBV7-2 with TRBJ2-1, with D tentatively TRBD2 (6 bases). The V gene's germline CDR1 is SGHTA and CDR2 FQGNSA. The CDR3 runs to 15 residues. V lost 4 bases, J lost 4 bases, and 14 bases lay in between. This CDR3 is CASSSGTSPYNEQFF. Written as DNA, the CDR3 is TGTGCCAGCAGCTCTGGTACTAGCCCTTACAATGAGCAGTTCTTC.

The V gene is TRBV11-2, the J gene TRBJ2-4; a weak D match, TRBD2 (6 bases). There are 14 residues in the CDR3. Germline-derived CDR1 and CDR2 are SGHAT and FQNNGV. Trimming took off 5 bases at V and 6 bases at J, with 14 bases between the two ends. The CDR3 loop reads CASSPRGWINIQYF. For the CDR3, the DNA is TGTGCCAGCAGCCCCCGGGGGTGGATAAACATTCAGTACTTC.

This chain joins TRBV7-3 and TRBJ1-1; 7 nucleotides align to TRBD1. This CDR3 has 13 residues. Germline CDR1 SGHTA, CDR2 FQGTGA. The junction had 3 bases not matched to a gene; V was cut back by 5 bases and J by 3 bases. The DNA for the CDR3 is TGTGCCAGCAGCCTTACAGGGGACACTGAAGCTTTCTTT. It is translated as CASSLTGDTEAFF.

The chain couples TRBV15 to TRBJ1-5, with D uncertain. Trimming removed 0 bases from V and 7 bases from J, with 7 bases in between. In germline, CDR1 is LNHNV, CDR2 YYDKDF (reference sequence). This CDR3 has 13 amino acids. The CDR3 DNA follows: TGTGCCACCAGCAGAGACCCGGTCCAGCCCCAGCATTTT. It encodes CATSRDPVQPQHF.

This chain links TRBV4-1 with TRBJ2-5; D is unresolved. Germline-derived CDR1 and CDR2 are MGHRA and YSYEKL. This CDR3 is 13 amino acids long. The V end lost 4 bases, the J end lost 3 bases, and 9 bases lay between the germline ends. This chain's CDR3 is CASSRNLEETQYF. Here the CDR3 DNA reads TGCGCCAGCAGCCGTAACTTGGAAGAGACCCAGTACTTC.

The genes are TRBV7-3 and TRBJ2-7; no firm D call. The V gene lost 5 bases and the J gene lost 0 bases, with 11 bases spanning the gap. The CDR3 totals 14 residues. CDR1 is SGHTA, CDR2 FQGTGA, per germline. The CDR3 protein is CASSPAHLSYEQYF. For the CDR3, the DNA is TGTGCCAGCAGCCCAGCCCACCTCTCCTACGAGCAGTACTTC.

This clone was counted a few times. This rearrangement joins TRBV5-1 to TRBJ1-6; D is undetermined. This CDR3 has 16 residues. V dropped 3 bases and J dropped 0 bases, with 10 bases sitting between them. Germline CDR1 SGHRS, CDR2 YFSETQ. As DNA, the CDR3 is TGCGCCAGCAGCTCCCGACTAAGCTCCTATAATTCACCCCTCCACTTT. Protein: CASSSRLSSYNSPLHF.

V gene TRBV4-1 combines with J gene TRBJ1-2; 8 nucleotides line up with TRBD1. This CDR3 contains 15 residues. From germline, CDR1 is MGHRA and CDR2 YSYEKL. Trimming cost V 4 bases and J 4 bases; bases outside gene matches: 8. The CDR3 spells CASSLGQVIPYGYTF. The CDR3 coding sequence is TGCGCCAGCAGCCTGGGACAGGTGATCCCCTATGGCTACACCTTC.

This CDR3 is CASSFYQGAETQYF. The CDR3 DNA sequence: TGCGCCAGCAGCTTTTATCAGGGGGCAGAGACCCAGTACTTC. This chain links TRBV5-1 with TRBJ2-5; 8 bases fit TRBD1. J gave up 4 bases and V 2 bases, and 4 bases lay outside the gene matches. The CDR3 has 14 residues. From germline, CDR1 is SGHRS and CDR2 YFSETQ.

V and J are TRBV15 and TRBJ2-5, with 7 bases aligning to TRBD1. CDR1 LNHNV and CDR2 YYDKDF come from the germline V gene (reference sequence). The trim removed 5 bases at V and 5 bases at J, leaving 14 bases unmatched. CDR3 length: 16 amino acids. The CDR3 coding sequence is TGTGCCACCAGCTCCCGACAGACAGGGACCGGGGAGACCCAGTACTTC. It yields the protein CATSSRQTGTGETQYF. The full variable domain, rest sourced from reference TRBV15 and TRBJ2-5, is DAMVIQNPRYQVTQFGKPVTLSCSQTLNHNVMYWYQQKSSQAPKLLFHYYDKDFNNEADTPDNFQSRRPNTSFCFLDIRSPGLGDTAMYLCATSSRQTGTGETQYFGPGTRLLVL.

The chain recombines TRBV6-5 with TRBJ2-5; the D is unclear. The CDR3 contains 13 residues. The ends were cut back, 0 bases at V and 2 bases at J, with 4 bases in the middle. The V gene's germline CDR1 is MNHEY and CDR2 SVGAGI. This chain's CDR3 is CASSYSRQETQYF. CDR3 sequence (DNA): TGTGCCAGCAGTTACTCGCGTCAAGAGACCCAGTACTTC.

V and J are TRBV19 and TRBJ1-1; maybe TRBD1 (5 bases). There are 13 residues in the CDR3. Germline lookup yields CDR1 LNHDA and CDR2 SQIVND (reference sequence). Between the trimmed V and J ends, which lost 4 bases and 8 bases, there was a span of 14 bases. CDR3 in amino acids: CASSSTQNREAFF. In nucleotides, the CDR3 is TGTGCCAGTAGTAGTACACAGAACAGGGAAGCTTTCTTT.

The chain carries TRBV11-2 and TRBJ2-7; D possibly corresponds to TRBD1 (5 bases). V dropped 5 bases and J dropped 3 bases, with 11 bases sitting between them. Germline assignment: CDR1 SGHAT and CDR2 FQNNGV. The CDR3 has 13 amino acids. The CDR3 region has the DNA TGTGCCAGCAGCCTACAGGACGGCTACGAGCAGTACTTC. Translation gives CASSLQDGYEQYF.

This chain joins TRBV6-6 and TRBJ2-7, with 11 bases identical to TRBD1. Germline CDR1 reads MNHNY; CDR2 reads SVGAGI (reference sequence). This CDR3 comprises 16 residues. The J segment lost 4 bases and the V segment lost 2 bases, leaving 7 bases of the junction unmatched. The CDR3 nucleotides are TGTGCCAGCAGTTACACATGGACAGGGGGCGCTTACGAGCAGTACTTC. Translation gives CASSYTWTGGAYEQYF.

The rearrangement links TRBV7-6 to TRBJ2-4; 7 bases are a match to TRBD2. Losses at the gene ends were 4 bases for V and 0 bases for J; bases not matched to a gene: 12. This CDR3 is 18 amino acids long. Germline V CDR1 and CDR2: SGHVS, FNYEAQ. This CDR3 is CASSSHPRGGLAKNIQYF. CDR3 DNA: TGTGCCAGCAGCTCACACCCTCGCGGGGGATTAGCCAAAAACATTCAGTACTTC.

The chain couples TRBV5-6 to TRBJ2-5, with 10 bases matching TRBD1. The V gene end was trimmed by 3 bases and the J gene end by 3 bases; junction bases not matched to a gene: 5. In germline, CDR1 is SGHDT, CDR2 YYEEEE. The CDR3 sequence is 15 residues long. The CDR3 sequence is CASSSTGTGEETQYF. CDR3 DNA: TGTGCCAGCAGCTCCACCGGGACAGGGGAAGAGACCCAGTACTTC. The full variable domain, with the rest looked up from reference TRBV5-6 and TRBJ2-5, is DAGVTQSPTHLIKTRGQQVTLRCSPKSGHDTVSWYQQALGQGPQFIFQYYEEEERQRGNFPDRFSGHQFPNYSSELNVNALLLGDSALYLCASSSTGTGEETQYFGPGTRLLVL.